What follows are 9 T cell receptor beta chains derived from one specimen sequenced in a study of graft-versus-host responses after intestinal transplantation. Their antigens remain unidentified. TCRdb's copy holds only in-frame clones and misses some; the assay was immunoSEQ multiplex PCR. The sample includes some 39,000 clones, approximately 95% seen only once; the top ten take about 0.54%. Sequenced material: unstimulated CD8+ T cells sorted from spleen or lymph node cells, taken before transplant. Source of these receptors: a human donor who was the organ donor for an intestinal transplant.

This sequence joins TRBV9 and TRBJ2-2; a weak D match, TRBD1 (5 bases). V was shortened by 3 bases and J by 0 bases, with 15 bases between the two germline ends. Germline loops: CDR1 SGDLS, CDR2 YYNGEE. This CDR3 spans 17 amino acids. CDR3 residues: CASSAHPREPNTGELFF. In DNA form, the CDR3 reads TGTGCCAGCAGCGCACACCCCAGGGAACCGAACACCGGGGAGCTGTTTTTT.

This chain joins TRBV7-2 and TRBJ2-7; 7 nucleotides align to TRBD1. Unmatched junction bases numbered 12, after V lost 4 bases and J lost 9 bases. This CDR3 has 14 residues. Germline assignment: CDR1 SGHTA and CDR2 FQGNSA. CDR3 residues: CASSSRRGQSLQYF. CDR3 sequence (DNA): TGTGCCAGCAGCTCCCGTAGGGGGCAATCGTTGCAGTACTTC.

The chain carries TRBV4-2 and TRBJ2-7; 7 bases agree with TRBD1. J lost 2 bases, V lost 0 bases, and 4 bases had no gene match. Germline V gives CDR1 LGHNA, CDR2 YNFKEQ. There are 15 residues in the CDR3. The CDR3 DNA follows: TGTGCCAGCAGCCAAGAGTGGCAGGGGGCCTACGAGCAGTACTTC. Protein: CASSQEWQGAYEQYF.

The rearrangement joins TRBV2 to TRBJ2-2, with TRBD2 matching 9 bases. V trimming: 11 bases; J trimming: 2 bases; junction bases outside the gene matches: 12. This CDR3 comprises 16 residues. Germline CDR1 reads SNHLY; CDR2 reads FYNNEI. The CDR3 reads CAGGPGLALNTGELFF. DNA of the CDR3: TGTGCCGGGGGACCGGGACTAGCCTTAAACACCGGGGAGCTGTTTTTT.

The gene calls are TRBV18 and TRBJ1-1; TRBD1 aligns across 7 bases. The CDR3 loop spans 14 amino acids. Germline CDR1 and CDR2: KGHSH and LQKENI. V lost 3 bases to trimming and J lost 4 bases; unmatched junction nucleotides: 5. CDR3 in amino acids: CASSPRGLPTEAFF. The CDR3 bases are TGTGCCAGCTCACCGAGGGGGCTCCCCACTGAAGCTTTCTTT. The entire variable domain, with the rest obtained from reference TRBV18 and TRBJ1-1, is as follows: NAGVMQNPRHLVRRRGQEARLRCSPMKGHSHVYWYRQLPEEGLKFMVYLQKENIIDESGMPKERFSAEFPKEGPSILRIQQVVRGDSAAYFCASSPRGLPTEAFFGQGTRLTVV.

Here the CDR3 reads CASSMPAFYGYTF. The CDR3 DNA is TGTGCCAGTAGTATGCCGGCGTTCTATGGCTACACCTTC. The chain combines TRBV19 with TRBJ1-2; D unresolved. The CDR3 is made up of 13 amino acids. Germline V lookup: CDR1 LNHDA, CDR2 SQIVND (reference sequence). With 3 bases removed from V and 4 bases from J, the gap between germline ends came to 9 bases. The full variable domain, completed using reference TRBV19 and TRBJ1-2, is DGGITQSPKYLFRKEGQNVTLSCEQNLNHDAMYWYRQDPGQGLRLIYYSQIVNDFQKGDIAEGYSVSREKKESFPLTVTSAQKNPTAFYLCASSMPAFYGYTFGSGTRLTVV.

This chain joins TRBV9 and TRBJ2-7; a possible D gene is TRBD1 (6 bases). The CDR3 sequence is 14 residues long. Per the germline V gene, CDR1 is SGDLS and CDR2 is YYNGEE. V was shortened by 3 bases and J by 2 bases, with 12 bases between the two germline ends. The CDR3 protein is CASSARTDTYEQYF. CDR3 sequence (DNA): TGTGCCAGCAGCGCTAGGACAGATACCTACGAGCAGTACTTC.

J is TRBJ1-6 and V is TRBV4-3, with D unresolved. From germline, CDR1 is LGHNA and CDR2 YSLEER. The CDR3 is 20 amino acids. Trimming took 0 bases from V and 0 from J, leaving 18 bases between them. The CDR3 is CASSQETPWTLSSYNSPLHF. CDR3 in DNA: TGCGCCAGCAGCCAAGAAACCCCCTGGACTCTCAGCTCCTATAATTCACCCCTCCACTTT.

The J gene is TRBJ2-7, the V gene TRBV7-8, with D possibly being TRBD1 (8 bases). CDR1 is SGHVS and CDR2 is FQNEAQ in the germline V gene. There are 17 residues in the CDR3. Trimming left V 2 bases short and J 1 base short, with 18 bases between. CDR3 residues: CASSLFVGQGLSYEQYF. CDR3 coding DNA: TGTGCCAGCAGCTTATTCGTTGGACAGGGACTATCCTACGAGCAGTACTTC.